A single sample gave rise to the 9 T cell receptor beta chains below, sequenced in a study of blood T cell repertoires in COVID-19. Clones were sequenced by immunoSEQ multiplex PCR, and TCRdb holds only the in-frame ones, with some missing. The sample lists some 48,000 clones, 85% to 90% seen once, with 2% to 3% in the top ten. The sequenced sample was peripheral blood. Receptors were obtained from a woman older than 75 with COVID-19, enrolled during active disease.

The V and J genes are TRBV27 and TRBJ1-3; 7 bases agree with TRBD1. There are 14 residues in the CDR3. Germline values: CDR1 MNHEY, CDR2 SMNVEV (reference sequence). The junction had 5 bases not matched to a gene; V was cut back by 9 bases and J by 0 bases. CDR3 amino acids: CARPEGASGNTIYF. DNA of the CDR3: TGTGCCAGACCAGAGGGGGCCTCTGGAAACACCATATATTTT.

The rearrangement uses TRBV6-6 and TRBJ2-7, with D perhaps TRBD1 (5 bases). Trimming left V 5 bases short and J 6 bases short, with 14 bases between. CDR3 length equals 13 residues. Looked up from germline, CDR1 is MNHNY and CDR2 is SVGAGI (reference sequence). The chain's CDR3 is CASSHLGQGEQYF. CDR3 bases: TGTGCCAGCAGTCATCTGGGGCAAGGCGAGCAGTACTTC.

CDR3 DNA sequence: TGTGCCAGTAGTATGCGGGGGGGGACTAGCGGGTTCAGGGCAGATACGCAGTATTTT. It is translated as CASSMRGGTSGFRADTQYF. This chain links TRBV19 with TRBJ2-3; TRBD2 agrees at 12 bases. The V and J ends lost 3 bases and 4 bases, in that order; junction bases with no gene match: 14. CDR1 is LNHDA and CDR2 is SQIVND in the germline V gene (reference sequence). The CDR3 has 19 amino acids.

This clone was picked up a small number of times. The V call is TRBV9, the J call TRBJ2-2, with D tentatively TRBD2 (6 bases). The CDR3 sequence is 16 residues long. Germline CDR1 is SGDLS and CDR2 is YYNGEE. Trimming stripped 5 bases from V and 1 base from J, with 15 bases between. This CDR3 is CASSPIWGVNTGELFF. The CDR3 nucleotides are TGTGCCAGCAGTCCTATATGGGGGGTGAACACCGGGGAGCTGTTTTTT.

This clone was counted only a few times. J is TRBJ1-2 and V is TRBV14; 9 positions match TRBD1. This CDR3 is 15 amino acids long. Germline-derived CDR1 and CDR2 are SGHDN and FVKESK. V shed 4 bases, J shed 5 bases, and the junction held 8 bases outside the gene matches. The CDR3 sequence: CASSRTPGQGYGYTF. CDR3 nucleotide sequence: TGTGCCAGCAGCCGTACGCCGGGACAGGGTTATGGCTACACCTTC.

The chain joins TRBV5-1 to TRBJ2-7; 7 bases agree with TRBD2. Germline V CDR1 and CDR2: SGHRS, YFSETQ. J gave up 4 bases and V 0 bases, and 10 bases lay outside the gene matches. The CDR3 is 16 amino acids. DNA for the CDR3: TGCGCCAGCAGCTTGGGGGGAGGGCCTGTTTCTTACGAGCAGTACTTC. It encodes CASSLGGGPVSYEQYF.

The chain combines TRBV2 with TRBJ2-3, with TRBD2 matching 11 bases. Trimming removed 7 bases from V and 7 bases from J; junction bases left unmatched: 10. This CDR3 spans 15 amino acids. Germline CDR1 SNHLY, CDR2 FYNNEI. The chain's CDR3 is CASTRLAGSPNTQYF. DNA for the CDR3: TGTGCCAGCACCAGACTAGCGGGGTCGCCGAATACGCAGTATTTT.

The chain has TRBV5-4 and TRBJ1-1; D unclear. V lost 2 bases and J 10 bases, leaving 15 bases between the germline ends. Germline CDR1 and CDR2: SGHNT and YYREEE (reference sequence). The CDR3 is 13 amino acids. This CDR3 is CASSFRESLVAFF. The CDR3 bases are TGTGCCAGCAGCTTTAGGGAGAGCCTGGTAGCTTTCTTT.

This clone showed up just once. The V and J genes are TRBV4-2 and TRBJ1-5; D is perhaps TRBD1 (6 bases). The CDR3 is 15 residues long. Germline CDR1 and CDR2: LGHNA and YNFKEQ. Between the trimmed V and J ends, which lost 0 bases and 8 bases, there was a span of 14 bases. CDR3 coding DNA: TGTGCCAGCAGCCAAGATGGGGGGGGCGCAAAGCCCCAGCATTTT. Translated: CASSQDGGGAKPQHF.